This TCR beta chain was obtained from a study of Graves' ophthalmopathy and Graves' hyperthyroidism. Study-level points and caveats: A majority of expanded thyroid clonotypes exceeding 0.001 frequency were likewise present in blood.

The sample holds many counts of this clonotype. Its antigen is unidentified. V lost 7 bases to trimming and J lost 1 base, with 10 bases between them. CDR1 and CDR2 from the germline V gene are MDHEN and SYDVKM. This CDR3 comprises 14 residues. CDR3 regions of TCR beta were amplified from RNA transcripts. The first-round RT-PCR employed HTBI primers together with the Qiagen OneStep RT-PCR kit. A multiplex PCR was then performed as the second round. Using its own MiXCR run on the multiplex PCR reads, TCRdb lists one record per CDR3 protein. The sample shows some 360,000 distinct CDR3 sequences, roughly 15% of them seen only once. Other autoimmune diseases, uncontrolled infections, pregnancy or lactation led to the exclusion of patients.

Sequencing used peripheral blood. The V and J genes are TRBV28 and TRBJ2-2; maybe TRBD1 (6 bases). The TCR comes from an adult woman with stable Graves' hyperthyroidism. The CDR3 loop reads CASNDRQNTGELFF. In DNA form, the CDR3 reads TGTGCCAGCAACGACAGGCAGAACACCGGGGAGCTGTTTTTT.